A selection of T cell receptor beta chains follows, all from one sample in a study of chemoradiotherapy in HPV16-positive cancers. TCRdb keeps only in-frame clones here, not all; method: immunoSEQ multiplex PCR. The table has tens of thousands of clones, approximately 84% seen once. Specimen: blood, collected from a patient who underwent chemoradiotherapy. The receptors were gathered from a human donor with HPV-associated anogenital cancer. CDR3s include the opening cysteine and the closing phenylalanine or tryptophan. Each record gives: J gene, V gene, clone size, D gene, CDR3 DNA, CDR3 protein. A D gene is named only where the DNA matches it firmly. Size is omitted from some rows. Given values are once, few, many or a class for expanded clones.

TRBJ2-7 | TRBV18 | NA | NA | TGTGCCAGCTCCCCGCTCTCTCTGCCCAGCTTTAGCGAGCAGTACTTC | CASSPLSLPSFSEQYF
TRBJ2-5 | TRBV7-9 | NA | TRBD1 | TGTGCCAGCAGCCCTTTCGGGGACAGTCAAGAGACCCAGTACTTC | CASSPFGDSQETQYF
TRBJ1-3 | TRBV6-1 | NA | NA | TGTGCCAGCAGCCTGGGTGGCAGTATTGGAAACACCATATATTTT | CASSLGGSIGNTIYF
TRBJ2-7 | TRBV12-5 | NA | NA | TGTGCTAGTGGTCCCGGCCTTTGGGGGGACCCAAGGGAGCAGTACTTC | CASGPGLWGDPREQYF
TRBJ1-2 | TRBV5-1 | NA | NA | TGCGCCAGCAGCTTGGACCAGGGTCGGTATGGCTACACCTTC | CASSLDQGRYGYTF
TRBJ2-2 | TRBV5-5 | NA | TRBD2 | TGTGCCAGCAGCTTAAGCGGGGACTGGGAGCTGTTTTTT | CASSLSGDWELFF
TRBJ2-7 | TRBV18 | NA | TRBD1 | TGTGCCAGCTCATTTACGTTGGGACAGGGGGCGCACGAGCAGTACTTC | CASSFTLGQGAHEQYF
TRBJ1-3 | TRBV30 | NA | NA | TGTGCCTGGAGTGTAGGAGGTAACTCTGGAAACACCATATATTTT | CAWSVGGNSGNTIYF
TRBJ1-3 | TRBV21-1 | NA | NA | TGTGCCAGCAGCAAAGTGGGGGATAGGAACACCATATATTTT | CASSKVGDRNTIYF
TRBJ2-1 | TRBV7-3 | NA | NA | TGTGCCAGCAGCTTAGGCCTAGCCTCCTACAATGAGCAGTTCTTC | CASSLGLASYNEQFF
TRBJ1-6 | TRBV7-2 | NA | NA | TGTGCCAGCCTCGGGTGGGTACCCCTCCACTTT | CASLGWVPLHF
TRBJ2-1 | TRBV4-3 | NA | NA | TGCGCCAGCAGCCATTCTACAAGCGGAGGGAGCTACAATGAGCAGTTCTTC | CASSHSTSGGSYNEQFF
TRBJ2-5 | TRBV4-1 | NA | NA | TGCGCCAGCAGCCAAGATGAGGTGGGGCGAGAGACCCAGTACTTC | CASSQDEVGRETQYF
TRBJ1-1 | TRBV19 | NA | NA | TGTGCCAGTAGTATGGGAGGGGAAGCTTTCTTT | CASSMGGEAFF
TRBJ1-6 | TRBV6-5 | NA | NA | TGTGCCAGCAGTTACATTGGGGATTCACCCCTCCACTTT | CASSYIGDSPLHF
TRBJ1-4 | TRBV19 | NA | NA | TGTGCCAGTAGTGACGGTTTTGGGGAAAAACTGTTTTTT | CASSDGFGEKLFF
TRBJ2-3 | TRBV7-2 | NA | TRBD2 | TGTGCCAGCAGCTTAGGAAATAGCGGGGGGGACACAGATACGCAGTATTTT | CASSLGNSGGDTDTQYF
TRBJ2-5 | TRBV10-2 | NA | TRBD1 | TGCGCCAGCAGCCTTACAGGGGCAGGGGAGACCCAGTACTTC | CASSLTGAGETQYF
TRBJ1-6 | TRBV18 | NA | NA | TGTGCCAGCTCACGAACGAGCTCCTATAATTCACCCCTCCACTTT | CASSRTSSYNSPLHF
TRBJ2-3 | TRBV5-6 | NA | NA | TGTGCCAGCAGCTTGGACATTCACCGCACAGATACGCAGTATTTT | CASSLDIHRTDTQYF
TRBJ2-2 | TRBV18 | NA | TRBD2 | TGTGCCAGCTCAACTAGCGGGGGCGCGAACACCGGGGAGCTGTTTTTT | CASSTSGGANTGELFF
TRBJ1-6 | TRBV11-2 | NA | NA | TGTGCCAGCAGCTCCCGGGGGCTACCCCTCCACTTT | CASSSRGLPLHF
TRBJ2-5 | TRBV7-9 | NA | TRBD2 | TGTGCCAGCAGCTTAGTTCTAGCGGGAGGGCCTGGAGAGACCCAGTACTTC | CASSLVLAGGPGETQYF
TRBJ1-5 | TRBV6-6 | NA | TRBD1 | TGTGCCAGCAACGAGGGACAGGGGCTCAATCAGCCCCAGCATTTT | CASNEGQGLNQPQHF
TRBJ1-1 | TRBV6-5 | NA | NA | TGTGCCAGCAGTTTTCAGACTGAAGCTTTCTTT | CASSFQTEAFF
TRBJ2-3 | TRBV19 | NA | TRBD2 | TGTGCCAGTAGTATATCTAGCGGGGGGGCCGTGGTGGTGGATACGCAGTATTTT | CASSISSGGAVVVDTQYF
TRBJ1-3 | TRBV12-5 | once | NA | TGTGCTAGTGGTTTGTCAGCCGGGGTAGGAAACACCATATATTTT | CASGLSAGVGNTIYF
TRBJ2-7 | TRBV11-3 | NA | TRBD1 | TGTGCCAGCAGCCCTTTAGGGACAGGGTTTACCTACGAGCAGTACTTC | CASSPLGTGFTYEQYF
TRBJ2-3 | TRBV7-8 | NA | TRBD1 | TGTGCCAGCAGCTTGGACAGGGGGTTCACAGATACGCAGTATTTT | CASSLDRGFTDTQYF
TRBJ2-1 | TRBV7-9 | NA | TRBD2 | TGTGCCAGCAGCTTAAGTAGCGGGAGTGGCCATGAGCAGTTCTTC | CASSLSSGSGHEQFF
TRBJ1-1 | TRBV6-5 | NA | TRBD1 | TGTGCCAGCAGGATAGGGGGCGTAGCTGAAGCTTTCTTT | CASRIGGVAEAFF
TRBJ1-2 | TRBV7-2 | NA | NA | TGTGCCAGCAGCTTAGATTCTCGGGCAGGCTCGAGCTATGGCTACACCTTC | CASSLDSRAGSSYGYTF
TRBJ1-4 | TRBV5-1 | NA | TRBD1 | TGCGCCAGCAGCTCAAATGGACAGGGGACAACTAATGAAAAACTGTTTTTT | CASSSNGQGTTNEKLFF
TRBJ2-3 | TRBV2 | NA | NA | TGTGCCAGCAGTGAATCTCCAGATACGCAGTATTTT | CASSESPDTQYF
TRBJ2-5 | TRBV12-5 | NA | NA | TGTGCTAGTGGCGGGGGTCCGGGACAGTACCAAGAGACCCAGTACTTC | CASGGGPGQYQETQYF
TRBJ1-2 | TRBV5-5 | NA | TRBD1 | TGTGCCAGCAGCTCCGACAGGGTAGGCTACACCTTC | CASSSDRVGYTF
TRBJ2-5 | TRBV12-2 | NA | NA | TGTGCAAGTCGCTTAGTTGGGGGAGCGGCCCAAGAGACCCAGTACTTC | CASRLVGGAAQETQYF
TRBJ1-6 | TRBV2 | NA | NA | TGTGCCAGCAGGAGGAGTTTTACGGGGGGCACACACGCAAATTCACCCCTCCACTTT | CASRRSFTGGTHANSPLHF
TRBJ2-7 | TRBV5-1 | NA | TRBD1 | TGCGCCAGCAGCCGCGGGACAGGGCAGCCCTACGAGCAGTACTTC | CASSRGTGQPYEQYF
TRBJ2-7 | TRBV9 | NA | NA | TGTGCCAGCAGCGTAGGAGAAGGCAGGGAATACGAGCAGTACTTC | CASSVGEGREYEQYF
TRBJ2-6 | TRBV29-1 | NA | NA | TGCAGCGTCGATCTTCAAGAGTCTGGGGCCAACGTCCTGACTTTC | CSVDLQESGANVLTF